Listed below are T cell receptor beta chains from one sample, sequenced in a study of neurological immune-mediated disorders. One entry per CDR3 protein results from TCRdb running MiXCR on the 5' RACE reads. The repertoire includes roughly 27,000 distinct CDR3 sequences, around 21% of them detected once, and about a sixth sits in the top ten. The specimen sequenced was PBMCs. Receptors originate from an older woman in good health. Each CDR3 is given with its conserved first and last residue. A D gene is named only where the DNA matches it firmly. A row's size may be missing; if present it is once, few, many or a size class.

TGTGCCAGCTTACCCCATTTGGGACTCCCGGAGGTTGGAAACACCATATATTTT | CASLPHLGLPEVGNTIYF | TRBJ1-3 | many | TRBV6-1 | NA
TGTGCCAGCAGCCCTTCCCCGGATCAGCCCCAGCATTTT | CASSPSPDQPQHF | TRBJ1-5 | many | TRBV7-2 | NA
TGCGCCAGCAGCGGCGGACTTGGTGAATATGGCTACACCTTC | CASSGGLGEYGYTF | TRBJ1-2 | medium-sized | TRBV5-1 | NA
TGTGCCAGCAGTGCGTCTAGCACAGATACGCAGTATTTT | CASSASSTDTQYF | TRBJ2-3 | many | TRBV28 | NA
TGTGCCAGCAGCGTAGGTGGGACTGGAGGCTTGGAGACCCAGTACTTC | CASSVGGTGGLETQYF | TRBJ2-5 | many | TRBV9 | NA
TGCAGTGCCATCATTAAACCGGGACAGTCGGCGGCGGGAGATACGCAGTATTTT | CSAIIKPGQSAAGDTQYF | TRBJ2-3 | many | TRBV20-1 | TRBD1
TGTGCCAGCAGCCAAGGCTCTGGATATTCACCCCTCCACTTT | CASSQGSGYSPLHF | TRBJ1-6 | many | TRBV3-1 | NA
TGTGCCAGCAGCCGCCTAAGGTCGAGCGGGGCCACGGGAGAGACCCAGTACTTC | CASSRLRSSGATGETQYF | TRBJ2-5 | many | TRBV14 | TRBD2
TGTGCCAGCAGTTTCCCAGAGACTAGCGGAGCCACAGATACGCAGTATTTT | CASSFPETSGATDTQYF | TRBJ2-3 | NA | TRBV2 | TRBD2
TGTGCCAGCAGCTTAGCCCGGGCCGGGGAGCTGTTTTTT | CASSLARAGELFF | TRBJ2-2 | many | TRBV7-3 | NA
TGCAGTGCCACGGGCCGCTACGAGCAGTACTTC | CSATGRYEQYF | TRBJ2-7 | many | TRBV20-1 | NA
TGTGCCACCGCCCGGGAGTTGGTAGATACGCAGTATTTT | CATARELVDTQYF | TRBJ2-3 | NA | TRBV15 | NA
TGTGCCAGCAGCCCCTACGGGGCTAGCGGGAGGATTAACAATGAGCAGTTCTTC | CASSPYGASGRINNEQFF | TRBJ2-1 | NA | TRBV21-1 | NA
TGTGCCAGTAGTATAGATGGTAGCGGGAGTCGAAATGAGCAGTTCTTC | CASSIDGSGSRNEQFF | TRBJ2-1 | NA | TRBV19 | TRBD2
TGTGCCACCACCGGGACAGGGACCACTGAAGCTTTCTTT | CATTGTGTTEAFF | TRBJ1-1 | NA | TRBV25-1 | TRBD1
TGTGCCACCAGTGATCGCTACAGGGTGGGGCAGTACTTC | CATSDRYRVGQYF | TRBJ2-7 | many | TRBV24-1 | NA
TGTGCCAGCAGACCCAAGGGGGCGAATCAGCCCCAGCATTTT | CASRPKGANQPQHF | TRBJ1-5 | NA | TRBV6-6 | TRBD1
TGCAGTGCCAATAATAGGGGGCCCTACAATGAGCAGTTCTTC | CSANNRGPYNEQFF | TRBJ2-1 | many | TRBV20-1 | TRBD1
TGCAGTGCTAGTGGGAGTAAGGACAGGGGGTTCAATGAGCAGTTCTTC | CSASGSKDRGFNEQFF | TRBJ2-1 | NA | TRBV20-1 | TRBD1
TGCAGTGCTAGTCGTTGGGGACAGGGCTCCTACGAGCAGTACTTC | CSASRWGQGSYEQYF | TRBJ2-7 | many | TRBV20-1 | TRBD1
TGTGCCAGCAGCCGGGTCCAAGGGGAAGAGACCCAGTACTTC | CASSRVQGEETQYF | TRBJ2-5 | many | TRBV4-2 | NA
TGCAGTGGGCAGGGAGGTCGGGGCTACACCTTC | CSGQGGRGYTF | TRBJ1-2 | many | TRBV20-1 | NA
TGCAGTGCTAGAGAAGCCGCTTGGTGGCAAGAGCAGTTCTTC | CSAREAAWWQEQFF | TRBJ2-1 | many | TRBV20-1 | NA
TGTTCCACCAGCAAATGGGCAGGGACTGGCAATCAGCCCCAGCATTTT | CSTSKWAGTGNQPQHF | TRBJ1-5 | NA | TRBV15 | NA
TGTGCCAGCAGCTTGACGGGACAGGGTAGAGGTAATGTGAGATTC | CASSLTGQGRGNVRF | TRBJ2-1 | many | TRBV7-9 | TRBD1
TGTGCCAGCAGCCAGGGGCTCTCAAGCTCCTACGAGCAGTACTTC | CASSQGLSSSYEQYF | TRBJ2-7 | many | TRBV3-1 | NA
TGTGCCAGCAGCCAGGCCGGGACAGGGGCTTACGAGCAGTACTTC | CASSQAGTGAYEQYF | TRBJ2-7 | many | TRBV4-2 | TRBD1